The 22 T cell receptor beta chains below were found in one sample sequenced in a study of blood T cell repertoires in COVID-19. Assay used: immunoSEQ multiplex PCR; TCRdb lists only in-frame clones, some missing. The sample records 100,000 to 150,000 clones, roughly 84% being singletons. The sample was peripheral blood. These receptor sequences come from a woman of 80 years or more with acute or convalescent COVID-19.

CDR3 in DNA: TGTGCCAGCAGCCAGGGGACTAGCGGGGGCTCCTACGAGCAGTACTTC. Its translation is CASSQGTSGGSYEQYF. The chain has TRBV5-6 and TRBJ2-7, with TRBD2 matching 14 bases. V was clipped by 4 bases and J by 0 bases; unmatched bases: 3. This CDR3 is built from 16 residues. Germline V gives CDR1 SGHDT, CDR2 YYEEEE.

This clone was seen once. The J gene is TRBJ2-7, the V gene TRBV5-6; maybe TRBD1 (5 bases). Trimming left V 1 base short and J 3 bases short, with 8 bases between. Germline V gives CDR1 SGHDT, CDR2 YYEEEE. The CDR3 runs to 13 residues. The CDR3 DNA follows: TGTGCCAGCAGCTTGATACAGGACTACGAGCAGTACTTC. It codes for CASSLIQDYEQYF.

The chain combines TRBV5-8 with TRBJ1-1; 9 positions agree with TRBD1. The CDR3 consists of 15 residues. CDR1 is SGHTS, CDR2 YDEGEE, per germline. J lost 4 bases, V lost 4 bases, and 8 bases had no gene match. The CDR3 nucleotides read TGTGCCAGCAGCGAGGGACAGGGCCTCTTCACTGAAGCTTTCTTT. Protein: CASSEGQGLFTEAFF.

This rearrangement joins TRBV7-8 to TRBJ1-1; D perhaps matches TRBD1 (6 bases). The ends were cut back, 8 bases at V and 3 bases at J, with 16 bases in the middle. The germline V gene has CDR1 SGHVS and CDR2 FQNEAQ. The CDR3 loop spans 14 amino acids. The CDR3 is CASARPHRDTEAFF. The DNA for the CDR3 is TGTGCCAGCGCCCGGCCACACAGGGACACTGAAGCTTTCTTT.

J is TRBJ1-6 and V is TRBV3-1 (or the pseudogene TRBV3-2), with a tentative D call TRBD1 (6 bases). The ends were cut back, 6 bases at V and 6 bases at J, with 18 bases in the middle. This CDR3 spans 16 amino acids. The germline CDR1 and CDR2 sequences are LGHDT and YNNKEL (reference sequence). The CDR3 DNA reads TGTGCCAGCAGTGACTTCGGGGGGCGAGGTAATTCACCCCTCCACTTT. Protein sequence: CASSDFGGRGNSPLHF.

The CDR3 is CASSLQNQPQHF. CDR3 sequence (DNA): TGTGCCAGCAGTTTACAAAATCAGCCCCAGCATTTT. The chain has TRBV12-3 or TRBV12-4 and TRBJ1-5; D gene unclear. With 2 bases removed from V and 4 bases from J, the gap between germline ends came to 3 bases. The CDR3 extends over 12 amino acids.

The V gene is TRBV6-5, the J gene TRBJ1-2, with a tentative D call TRBD1 (6 bases). CDR1 is MNHEY, CDR2 SVGAGI, per germline. This CDR3 region has 14 residues. V gave up 5 bases and J gave up 8 bases, with 18 bases separating them. The CDR3 nucleotides are TGTGCCAGCAGTCCTACCGGGACAAGGGGCGGCTACACCTTC. Translating it yields CASSPTGTRGGYTF.

The rearrangement links TRBV6-5 to TRBJ2-5; 8 bases agree with TRBD2. This CDR3 has 15 residues. Germline V gene lookup returns CDR1 MNHEY and CDR2 SVGAGI. V lost 6 bases, J lost 1 base, and 7 bases stayed unmatched. The CDR3 sequence is CASSQLAGGQETQYF. The CDR3 nucleotides read TGTGCCAGCAGCCAGCTGGCGGGGGGCCAAGAGACCCAGTACTTC.

J is TRBJ2-1 and V is TRBV7-2, with D possibly matching TRBD1 (6 bases). The CDR3 spans 15 residues. V shed 1 base and J shed 1 base, with 8 bases lying between them. CDR1 is SGHTA and CDR2 is FQGNSA in the germline V gene. CDR3 region: CASSLEQGSYNEQFF. Here the CDR3 DNA reads TGTGCCAGCAGCTTAGAACAGGGTTCCTACAATGAGCAGTTCTTC.

The V call is TRBV3-1 (or the pseudogene TRBV3-2), the J call TRBJ2-4; TRBD1 is a possible D gene (5 bases). The germline gives CDR1 LGHDT, CDR2 YNNKEL (reference sequence). The CDR3 has 12 residues. V was trimmed by 6 bases and J by 8 bases, leaving 11 bases between them. In DNA, the CDR3 is TGTGCCAGCAGGGGGCAACTGGACATTCAGTACTTC. As protein: CASRGQLDIQYF.

This clone has just one count. This sample includes further DNA sequences coding for the same CDR3. Here the CDR3 reads CASSEDRLAKNIQYF. CDR3 coding DNA: TGTGCCAGCAGTGAAGATCGACTAGCCAAAAACATTCAGTACTTC. The genes are TRBV2 and TRBJ2-4; D is unclear. V gave up 1 base and J gave up 0 bases, with 7 bases separating them. Looked up from germline, CDR1 is SNHLY and CDR2 is FYNNEI. The CDR3 totals 15 residues.

The sample holds a few counts of this clone. The chain uses TRBV5-1 and TRBJ2-1; 11 positions agree with TRBD1. The CDR3 loop spans 14 amino acids. V shed 4 bases, J shed 6 bases, and the junction held 3 bases outside the gene matches. Germline values: CDR1 SGHRS, CDR2 YFSETQ. CDR3 residues: CASSRGQGGNEQFF. CDR3 nucleotide sequence: TGCGCCAGCAGCAGGGGACAGGGGGGCAATGAGCAGTTCTTC.

This clone was counted a few times. The chain has TRBV18 and TRBJ2-1, with 10 bases that match TRBD1. Germline V gives CDR1 KGHSH, CDR2 LQKENI. The ends lost 6 bases at V and 9 bases at J; junction bases unmatched: 11. The CDR3 has 15 amino acids. CDR3 residues: CASSQRTGGAGEQFF. The DNA of the CDR3 is TGTGCCAGCTCGCAAAGGACAGGGGGTGCTGGTGAGCAGTTCTTC.

This chain joins TRBV2 and TRBJ2-1; 11 positions agree with TRBD2. CDR3 length: 16 amino acids. The trim removed 7 bases at V and 7 bases at J, leaving 12 bases unmatched. Germline lookup yields CDR1 SNHLY and CDR2 FYNNEI. In DNA, the CDR3 is TGTGCCAGCACCATTGGCGCTAGCGGGAGGTGGAATGAGCAGTTCTTC. As protein: CASTIGASGRWNEQFF.

CDR3 nucleotides: TGTGCCAGCAGCGTAGGTGACACTAGCACAGATACGCAGTATTTT. Protein product: CASSVGDTSTDTQYF. The rearrangement joins TRBV9 to TRBJ2-3; D is undetermined. The germline V gene encodes CDR1 SGDLS and CDR2 YYNGEE. CDR3 length equals 15 residues. The V end was cut by 0 bases, the J end by 0 bases, with 8 bases between.

V usage is TRBV20-1 and J usage is TRBJ2-1; 13 nucleotides match TRBD2. Germline CDR1 DFQATT, CDR2 SNEGSKA (reference sequence). This CDR3 contains 16 residues. Trimming removed 3 bases from V and 7 bases from J; junction bases left unmatched: 9. CDR3 in amino acids: CSASHRQTSGGNEQFF. For the CDR3, the DNA is TGCAGTGCTAGTCACAGGCAGACTAGCGGGGGGAATGAGCAGTTCTTC.

V and J are TRBV28 and TRBJ2-1; TRBD1 agrees at 8 bases. V lost 6 bases, J lost 2 bases, and 12 bases stayed unmatched. Germline V gives CDR1 MDHEN, CDR2 SYDVKM. This CDR3 region has 17 residues. CDR3 region: CASRFTTGTGPYNEQFF. Here the CDR3 DNA reads TGTGCCAGCAGATTTACGACCGGGACAGGACCCTACAATGAGCAGTTCTTC.

The chain combines TRBV5-1 with TRBJ2-7, with D possibly TRBD1 on 6 matching bases. The CDR3 has 15 residues. V was clipped by 4 bases and J by 5 bases, with 19 bases between them. Looked up from germline, CDR1 is SGHRS and CDR2 is YFSETQ. The DNA for the CDR3 is TGCGCCAGCAGCATCCCCAGGGGCGTACTCAACGAGCAGTACTTC. Its protein product is CASSIPRGVLNEQYF. Variable domain in full (rest from reference TRBV5-1 and TRBJ2-7): KAGVTQTPRYLIKTRGQQVTLSCSPISGHRSVSWYQQTPGQGLQFLFEYFSETQRNKGNFPGRFSGRQFSNSRSEMNVSTLELGDSALYLCASSIPRGVLNEQYFGPGTRLTVT.

This clone was recorded a few times. The chain carries TRBV25-1 and TRBJ2-7, with D perhaps TRBD1 (5 bases). CDR1 is MGHDK and CDR2 is SYGVNS in the germline V gene. This CDR3 has 13 amino acids. Trimming removed 8 bases from V and 6 bases from J, with 17 bases in between. For the CDR3, the DNA is TGTGCCAGCCGAAGTAACCAGGGAATCGAGCAGTACTTC. Amino acids: CASRSNQGIEQYF.

The CDR3 loop is CASSHILLGGTEAFF. CDR3 coding DNA: TGCGCCAGCAGCCATATCCTTCTGGGAGGCACTGAAGCTTTCTTT. The V gene is TRBV4-1, the J gene TRBJ1-1, with D unresolved. The CDR3 length is 15 residues. Germline V CDR1 and CDR2: MGHRA, YSYEKL. Trimming cost V 3 bases and J 4 bases, with 15 bases left between them.

The chain is built from TRBV7-2 and TRBJ1-2, with 7 bases matching TRBD1. This CDR3 contains 12 residues. The V segment lost 3 bases and the J segment 8 bases; nucleotides outside the gene matches: 3. Germline CDR1 SGHTA, CDR2 FQGNSA. In nucleotides, the CDR3 is TGTGCCAGCAGCTTTACAGGGGTAGGCTACACCTTC. As protein: CASSFTGVGYTF.

V gene TRBV29-1 combines with J gene TRBJ2-2, with 8 bases matching TRBD1. The CDR3 length is 15 residues. With V trimmed by 2 bases and J by 5 bases, 7 bases remained unmatched. Per the germline V gene, CDR1 is SQVTM and CDR2 is ANQGSEA. The CDR3 DNA reads as TGCAGCGTTGAATTGGCAGGGGGCCATACCGGGGAGCTGTTTTTT. Protein product: CSVELAGGHTGELFF.